This TCR beta chain was found in a study of blood T cell repertoires in COVID-19. Background on the study: Sample material is recorded as cDNA or gDNA derived from T cells, B-cell-depleted T cells, or PBMCs.

The germline V gene encodes CDR1 LGHDT and CDR2 YNNKEL (reference sequence). V lost 4 bases to trimming and J lost 0 bases; unmatched junction nucleotides: 3. The CDR3 extends over 15 amino acids. The sample holds one count of this clone. Clones were read by immunoSEQ multiplex PCR, and TCRdb kept only the in-frame ones, dropping some. Here the sample spans roughly 380,000 clones, roughly nine tenths being singletons. V and J are TRBV3-1 (or the pseudogene TRBV3-2) and TRBJ2-1; 7 bases are a match to TRBD2. The TCR was taken from a woman aged 55-69 years with COVID-19, enrolled during active disease. Sequencing was done on a sample of peripheral blood. CDR3 amino acids: CASSPERGSYNEQFF. CDR3 nucleotide sequence: TGTGCCAGCAGCCCGGAGCGGGGCTCCTACAATGAGCAGTTCTTC.